These 25 T cell receptor beta chains were all obtained from the same sample, sequenced in a study of blood T cell repertoires in COVID-19. Some clones are missing from TCRdb's copy, which holds only in-frame ones; the method was immunoSEQ multiplex PCR. The sample carries roughly 64,000 clones, 70% to 85% recorded once. The material sequenced was peripheral blood. The receptors stem from a woman aged 55-75 years with acute or convalescent COVID-19.

The chain employs TRBV27 and TRBJ1-6; no clear D. V dropped 3 bases and J dropped 7 bases, with 13 bases sitting between them. This CDR3 contains 15 residues. Germline V gene sequence: CDR1 MNHEY, CDR2 SMNVEV (reference sequence). The CDR3 loop reads CASSFNEVGNSPLHF. The CDR3 DNA is TGTGCCAGCAGTTTTAATGAGGTCGGGAATTCACCCCTCCACTTT.

This clone has just a few counts. The rearrangement links TRBV6-5 to TRBJ1-4, with 9 bases aligning to TRBD1. The CDR3 has 14 residues. V trimming: 4 bases; J trimming: 8 bases; junction bases outside the gene matches: 5. Germline V gene sequence: CDR1 MNHEY, CDR2 SVGAGI. CDR3 DNA sequence: TGTGCCAGCAGTTTCTCGACAGGGGGGGAAAAACTGTTTTTT. Amino acid sequence: CASSFSTGGEKLFF.

This clone was seen ten or more times. The chain combines TRBV15 with TRBJ2-3; 9 nucleotides align to TRBD2. Per germline, CDR1 LNHNV and CDR2 YYDKDF (reference sequence). Unmatched junction bases numbered 14, after V lost 1 base and J lost 9 bases. The CDR3 covers 17 residues. CDR3 in amino acids: CATSRGGTAGGERTQYF. The CDR3 region has the DNA TGTGCCACCAGCAGAGGCGGCACGGCGGGGGGGGAACGGACGCAGTATTTT. The variable domain in full, with the rest retrieved from reference TRBV15 and TRBJ2-3, is DAMVIQNPRYQVTQFGKPVTLSCSQTLNHNVMYWYQQKSSQAPKLLFHYYDKDFNNEADTPDNFQSRRPNTSFCFLDIRSPGLGDTAMYLCATSRGGTAGGERTQYFGPGTRLTVL.

The chain has TRBV2 and TRBJ1-6; no clear D. The CDR3 consists of 14 residues. Germline values: CDR1 SNHLY, CDR2 FYNNEI. V was cut by 1 base and J by 9 bases, with 10 bases left in between. CDR3 amino acids: CASSEGRVSSPLHF. In nucleotides, the CDR3 is TGTGCCAGCAGTGAAGGGAGGGTTAGTTCACCCCTCCACTTT.

This chain connects TRBV7-6 to TRBJ2-1; TRBD1 matches 9 bases. Germline trimming cut 1 base from V and 7 bases from J; bases unmatched to any gene: 11. Germline V CDR1 and CDR2: SGHVS, FNYEAQ. This CDR3 comprises 17 residues. The CDR3 protein is CASSLVAAGTGINEQFF. The DNA for the CDR3 is TGTGCCAGCAGCTTAGTAGCTGCCGGGACAGGGATTAATGAGCAGTTCTTC.

This clone has only a few counts. This chain uses TRBV1 with TRBJ2-3; whether TRBD2, the table's D call, matches the DNA was not checked. TRBV1 is termed a pseudogene. The CDR3 length is 16 residues. The CDR3 nucleotides are TGCACCAGCAGCCGCGCTAGCGGGGGGATGGCAGATACGCAGTATTTT. Its protein is CTSSRASGGMADTQYF.

This rearrangement joins TRBV7-9 to TRBJ1-1, with D perhaps TRBD1 (6 bases). CDR1 and CDR2 from the germline V gene are SEHNR and FQNEAQ (reference sequence). Trimming removed 4 bases from V and 10 bases from J, with 13 bases in between. The CDR3 extends over 12 amino acids. CDR3 loop: CASSSLSDRAFF. Written as DNA, the CDR3 is TGTGCCAGCAGCTCATTATCGGACAGAGCTTTCTTT. The full variable domain, in which reference TRBV7-9 and TRBJ1-1 provide the parts outside the CDR3, is DTGVSQNPRHKITKRGQNVTFRCDPISEHNRLYWYRQTLGQGPEFLTYFQNEAQLEKSRLLSDRFSAERPKGSFSTLEIQRTEQGDSAMYLCASSSLSDRAFFGQGTRLTVV.

This clone was detected a few times. The rearrangement links TRBV18 to TRBJ2-5; 9 positions match TRBD1. Trimming at V came to 3 bases and at J to 7 bases, leaving 12 bases not matched to a gene. Germline CDR1 and CDR2: KGHSH and LQKENI. This CDR3 comprises 16 residues. The CDR3 nucleotides read TGTGCCAGCTCACCGTCTCTTCGGACAGGGGAAGGGACCCAGTACTTC. This codes for CASSPSLRTGEGTQYF.

The CDR3 loop is CASSLGGTGFPGELFF. CDR3 bases: TGTGCCAGCAGCCTGGGGGGGACAGGGTTCCCCGGGGAGCTGTTTTTT. The J gene is TRBJ2-2, the V gene TRBV3-1 (or the pseudogene TRBV3-2); 9 bases agree with TRBD1. The ends lost 4 bases at V and 6 bases at J; junction bases unmatched: 9. CDR1 and CDR2 (germline): LGHDT, YNNKEL (reference sequence). This CDR3 spans 16 amino acids.

The CDR3 nucleotides read TGTGCCAGCAGCTTATGGACCAGGGACACTGAAGCTTTCTTT. Its translation: CASSLWTRDTEAFF. This chain connects TRBV11-2 to TRBJ1-1; D perhaps matches TRBD1 (5 bases). The CDR3 contains 14 residues. Per germline, CDR1 SGHAT and CDR2 FQNNGV. The germline V and J ends were trimmed by 2 bases and 3 bases, with 10 bases remaining between them.

This chain uses TRBV5-4 with TRBJ1-2; perhaps TRBD1 as D (5 bases). Trimming removed 4 bases at V and 5 bases at J, with 15 bases between. The CDR3 contains 14 residues. Germline V CDR1 and CDR2: SGHNT, YYREEE (reference sequence). The CDR3 bases are TGTGCCAGCAGCCCCGGGGGTATGAGGTATGGCTACACCTTC. Protein sequence: CASSPGGMRYGYTF.

This clone was counted a single time. This chain joins TRBV2 and TRBJ1-5; D is unclear. The CDR3 is 13 residues long. Trimming removed 7 bases from V and 0 bases from J, with 7 bases in between. Germline V gene data show CDR1 as SNHLY and CDR2 as FYNNEI. DNA for the CDR3: TGTGCCAGCAAGAACGGTAGCAATCAGCCCCAGCATTTT. This codes for CASKNGSNQPQHF.

V is TRBV11-2 and J is TRBJ1-5; possible D gene TRBD1, 6 bases. With 4 bases removed from V and 0 bases from J, the gap between germline ends came to 10 bases. CDR1 and CDR2 (germline): SGHAT, FQNNGV. The CDR3 totals 15 residues. The CDR3 region has the DNA TGTGCCAGCAGCTCCGGGACAAGTAGCAATCAGCCCCAGCATTTT. Amino acids: CASSSGTSSNQPQHF.

The chain employs TRBV5-1 and TRBJ1-4; 9 nucleotides agree with TRBD1. The CDR3 has 15 amino acids. The ends lost 1 base at V and 12 bases at J; junction bases unmatched: 10. Per the germline V gene, CDR1 is SGHRS and CDR2 is YFSETQ. The chain's CDR3 is CASSLKVTGGRELFF. The CDR3 DNA sequence: TGCGCCAGCAGCTTGAAAGTCACAGGGGGCCGTGAACTGTTTTTT.

CDR3 bases: TGTGCCAGTAGTATCGGGACAGGCAACGAGCAGTACTTC. Translating gives CASSIGTGNEQYF. V and J are TRBV19 and TRBJ2-7, with 8 bases lining up with TRBD1. Germline V lookup: CDR1 LNHDA, CDR2 SQIVND (reference sequence). V lost 3 bases to trimming and J lost 5 bases; unmatched junction nucleotides: 3. This CDR3 comprises 13 residues.

The chain is built from TRBV30 and TRBJ2-3, with D maybe TRBD2 (5 bases). The germline V gene has CDR1 GTSNPN and CDR2 SVGIG (reference sequence). The CDR3 length is 15 residues. Trimming pared 0 bases from V and 2 bases from J, leaving 12 bases between. DNA of the CDR3: TGTGCCTGGAGTGTATCGAGGCGGGCCACAGATACGCAGTATTTT. This codes for CAWSVSRRATDTQYF.

The genes are TRBV3-1 (or the pseudogene TRBV3-2) and TRBJ1-5; tentative D call: TRBD1 (6 bases). V was pared by 2 bases and J by 1 base, with 12 bases between. In germline, CDR1 is LGHDT, CDR2 YNNKEL (reference sequence). The CDR3 runs 16 residues. For the CDR3, the DNA is TGTGCCAGCAGCCAAACAGGGTGGGGGAGCAATCAGCCCCAGCATTTT. Translated: CASSQTGWGSNQPQHF.

The CDR3 DNA reads as TGCGCCAGCAGCTTGGTAGTCGGGGGGTCGGATAATGAAAAACTGTTTTTT. As protein: CASSLVVGGSDNEKLFF. This sequence joins TRBV5-1 and TRBJ1-4; a possible D gene is TRBD1 (5 bases). Per germline, CDR1 SGHRS and CDR2 YFSETQ. Trimming removed 0 bases at V and 4 bases at J, with 16 bases between. There are 17 residues in the CDR3.

V and J are TRBV10-3 and TRBJ1-2; 7 nucleotides match TRBD1. The CDR3 totals 13 residues. CDR1 and CDR2 (germline): ENHRY, SYGVKD. Losses at the gene ends were 5 bases for V and 3 bases for J; bases not matched to a gene: 3. The CDR3 region is CAISTTGDYGYTF. The DNA of the CDR3 is TGTGCCATCAGTACCACAGGGGACTATGGCTACACCTTC.

V and J are TRBV6-4 and TRBJ2-2; 11 nucleotides line up with TRBD2. This CDR3 has 14 amino acids. V was clipped by 6 bases and J by 4 bases; unmatched bases: 1. The germline V gene encodes CDR1 MRHNA and CDR2 SNTAGT. In DNA, the CDR3 is TGTGCCAGCAGAACTAGCGGGGGCACCGGGGAGCTGTTTTTT. The encoded protein is CASRTSGGTGELFF.

This clone was seen once. The chain carries TRBV3-1 (or the pseudogene TRBV3-2) and TRBJ2-3; D may be TRBD2 (5 bases). This CDR3 has 15 amino acids. Germline values: CDR1 LGHDT, CDR2 YNNKEL (reference sequence). The V end lost 4 bases, the J end lost 4 bases, and 15 bases lay between the germline ends. The CDR3 DNA follows: TGTGCCAGCAGCCCCGGGGTCCTGAGCGCAGATACGCAGTATTTT. Its translation: CASSPGVLSADTQYF.

This rearrangement joins TRBV10-3 to TRBJ2-3; D is possibly TRBD2 (6 bases). V lost 6 bases and J 2 bases, leaving 12 bases between the germline ends. Germline V CDR1 and CDR2: ENHRY, SYGVKD. CDR3 length: 14 amino acids. The CDR3 DNA reads TGTGCCATCAGCCCAGGACTACTCACAGATACGCAGTATTTT. The encoded protein is CAISPGLLTDTQYF.

The chain uses TRBV2 and TRBJ2-3, with TRBD2 identical over 10 bases. The V and J ends lost 6 bases and 3 bases, in that order; junction bases with no gene match: 6. This CDR3 contains 15 residues. Germline CDR1 and CDR2: SNHLY and FYNNEI. The CDR3 DNA sequence: TGTGCCAGCAGCATGGCTAGCGGGGGAACAGATACGCAGTATTTT. This encodes CASSMASGGTDTQYF.

V and J are TRBV28 and TRBJ1-5; D unresolved. CDR1 MDHEN and CDR2 SYDVKM come from the germline V gene. There are 14 residues in the CDR3. V lost 2 bases and J lost 5, with 10 bases in between. CDR3 amino acids: CASSLVSEDQPQHF. CDR3 nucleotide sequence: TGTGCCAGCAGTTTAGTCAGTGAGGATCAGCCCCAGCATTTT.

There are a few counts of this clone. V and J are TRBV13 and TRBJ2-3; 13 nucleotides match TRBD2. Germline lookup yields CDR1 PRHDT and CDR2 FYEKMQ (reference sequence). Losses at the gene ends were 6 bases for V and 7 bases for J; bases not matched to a gene: 10. CDR3 length equals 16 residues. CDR3 bases: TGTGCCAGCAGTCGAGAACTAGCGGGGGGGCCTAATACGCAGTATTTT. Translated, it gives CASSRELAGGPNTQYF.